Presented here are 17 T cell receptor beta chains from one specimen sequenced in a study of a mutant IDH1 vaccine in newly diagnosed glioma (dated by TCRdb to about 2021). The library relied on the immunoSEQ multiplex PCR assay. TCRdb limited this immuneACCESS table to in-frame rearrangements with V and J called. A share of clones is missing; checked studies link under half to unresolved V genes, and the rest is unexplained. The sample table lists fewer than 100,000 clones, about 90% of them with a count of one. 0.5% to 0.6% of the sample is held by the ten biggest clonotypes. The sample's time point, from its label and the paper: baseline, week 1 (first vaccination visit). The treatment or condition label corresponds to: pre-vaccination baseline after standard-of-care therapy. The sample in question was PBMCs, obtained from a glioma patient treated with radiotherapy, temozolomide or both. Receptors were obtained from a woman in her fifties or sixties with glioma.

The chain uses TRBV5-8 and TRBJ2-7; 7 bases agree with TRBD1. J was trimmed by 4 bases and V by 3 bases; bases with no gene match: 1. Looked up from germline, CDR1 is SGHTS and CDR2 is YDEGEE. The CDR3 is made up of 12 amino acids. The CDR3 spells CASSWDRYEQYF. The CDR3 DNA is TGTGCCAGCAGCTGGGACAGATACGAGCAGTACTTC.

V and J are TRBV4-1 and TRBJ2-2; 8 bases map to TRBD1. V trimming: 5 bases; J trimming: 5 bases; junction bases outside the gene matches: 7. The length of the CDR3 is 15 residues. The germline V gene encodes CDR1 MGHRA and CDR2 YSYEKL. CDR3 nucleotides: TGCGCCAGCAGCTCGGCAGGGGGCAGGACCGGGGAGCTGTTTTTT. Amino acids: CASSSAGGRTGELFF.

In this sample, this clone turned up once. The chain has TRBV19 and TRBJ2-5; TRBD1 matches at 9 bases. V was pared by 7 bases and J by 7 bases, with 13 bases of the junction left unmatched. Germline assignment: CDR1 LNHDA and CDR2 SQIVND (reference sequence). The CDR3 loop spans 15 amino acids. The CDR3 nucleotides read TGTGCCAGTAAAGGGGGACAGGGCGGCTGGGGGACCCAGTACTTC. Amino acids: CASKGGQGGWGTQYF.

CDR3 loop: CASSPPLNTGTETQYF. The CDR3 DNA reads TGTGCCAGCAGCCCGCCCCTTAATACAGGGACGGAGACCCAGTACTTC. The V gene is TRBV9, the J gene TRBJ2-5; perhaps TRBD1 as D (6 bases). CDR3 size: 16 residues. Germline lookup yields CDR1 SGDLS and CDR2 YYNGEE. V lost 4 bases to trimming and J lost 5 bases, with 21 bases between them.

J is TRBJ1-2 and V is TRBV27; D uncertain. The CDR3 sequence is 16 residues long. In germline, CDR1 is MNHEY, CDR2 SMNVEV (reference sequence). Trimming stripped 4 bases from V and 4 bases from J, with 19 bases between. Written as DNA, the CDR3 is TGTGCCAGCAGTTCCGGACGAGGCCCGAGGAGCTATGGCTACACCTTC. Encoded protein: CASSSGRGPRSYGYTF.

J is TRBJ2-7 and V is TRBV27; TRBD1 agrees at 9 bases. CDR3 length: 14 amino acids. The trim removed 6 bases at V and 7 bases at J, leaving 10 bases unmatched. Per germline, CDR1 MNHEY and CDR2 SMNVEV (reference sequence). The CDR3 protein is CASSPPGTGREQYF. The CDR3 DNA reads as TGTGCCAGCAGCCCACCCGGGACAGGGAGGGAGCAGTACTTC.

The table lists this clone with a few counts. At one end, the junction sequence differs from germline, possibly due to a read error. This sequence joins TRBV7-8 and TRBJ2-1; D might be TRBD1 (5 bases). The germline V gene encodes CDR1 SGHVS and CDR2 FQNEAQ. This CDR3 contains 11 residues. The chain's CDR3 is CASSQGTLGVF. The CDR3 nucleotides read TGTGCCAGCAGCCAGGGCACCCTTGGGGTCTTC.

The genes are TRBV5-5 and TRBJ1-3, with 10 positions matching TRBD1. V lost 4 bases and J lost 3; bases outside the gene matches: 4. Germline values: CDR1 SGHKS, CDR2 YYEKEE (reference sequence). The CDR3 length is 15 residues. In DNA form, the CDR3 reads TGTGCCAGCAGCAGGAGGGACAGGGGTGGAAACACCATATATTTT. Protein product: CASSRRDRGGNTIYF. Looking up the rest from reference TRBV5-5 and TRBJ1-3 gives the full variable domain: DAGVTQSPTHLIKTRGQQVTLRCSPISGHKSVSWYQQVLGQGPQFIFQYYEKEERGRGNFPDRFSARQFPNYSSELNVNALLLGDSALYLCASSRRDRGGNTIYFGEGSWLTVV.

The J gene is TRBJ2-1, the V gene TRBV9, with D tentatively TRBD1 (5 bases). Germline V gene lookup returns CDR1 SGDLS and CDR2 YYNGEE. This CDR3 has 16 residues. V lost 0 bases and J 0 bases, leaving 10 bases between the germline ends. CDR3 protein: CASSVGVTASYNEQFF. CDR3 sequence (DNA): TGTGCCAGCAGCGTAGGAGTGACAGCCTCCTACAATGAGCAGTTCTTC.

The gene calls are TRBV5-1 and TRBJ1-5; D might be TRBD1 (5 bases). This CDR3 spans 15 amino acids. V gave up 4 bases and J gave up 6 bases, with 17 bases separating them. Germline lookup yields CDR1 SGHRS and CDR2 YFSETQ. In nucleotides, the CDR3 is TGCGCCAGCAGCACGGAGGGGATTCGAGGTCAGCCCCAGCATTTT. This sequence encodes CASSTEGIRGQPQHF.

The chain carries TRBV19 and TRBJ2-7, with 8 bases aligning to TRBD1. CDR3 length: 15 amino acids. Germline V lookup: CDR1 LNHDA, CDR2 SQIVND (reference sequence). V lost 6 bases to trimming and J lost 0 bases; unmatched junction nucleotides: 7. CDR3 sequence: CASSNPGQVSYEQYF. DNA of the CDR3: TGTGCCAGTAGCAATCCGGGACAGGTCTCCTACGAGCAGTACTTC.

This clone was detected only a few times. This rearrangement joins TRBV7-9 to TRBJ2-7; 9 nucleotides line up with TRBD1. The CDR3 has 15 residues. CDR1 SEHNR and CDR2 FQNEAQ come from the germline V gene (reference sequence). Trimming cost V 6 bases and J 4 bases; bases outside gene matches: 10. The CDR3: CASSGPGTGTYEQYF. The CDR3 region has the DNA TGTGCCAGCAGTGGACCCGGGACAGGGACATACGAGCAGTACTTC.

The rearrangement joins TRBV7-2 to TRBJ1-3; no reliable D call. CDR3 length: 15 residues. V was trimmed by 1 base and J by 1 base, leaving 8 bases between them. Germline CDR1 and CDR2: SGHTA and FQGNSA. CDR3 DNA sequence: TGTGCCAGCAGCTTAGATCCGCTATCTGGAAACACCATATATTTT. Its translation: CASSLDPLSGNTIYF.

This clone was seen just once. The rearrangement joins TRBV9 to TRBJ2-7; 11 bases are a match to TRBD2. With V trimmed by 3 bases and J by 4 bases, 6 bases remained unmatched. There are 15 residues in the CDR3. CDR1 is SGDLS and CDR2 is YYNGEE in the germline V gene. CDR3 protein: CASSAGTSGSYEQYF. The DNA for the CDR3 is TGTGCCAGCAGCGCGGGGACTAGCGGCTCTTACGAGCAGTACTTC.

CDR3 region: CASSLAGGGNYGYTF. In DNA form, the CDR3 reads TGTGCCAGCAGCTTAGCAGGGGGAGGTAACTATGGCTACACCTTC. The chain carries TRBV7-2 and TRBJ1-2, with D perhaps matching TRBD1 (6 bases). Trimming pared 0 bases from V and 1 base from J, leaving 9 bases between. The CDR3 extends over 15 amino acids. Germline lookup yields CDR1 SGHTA and CDR2 FQGNSA.

This chain links TRBV28 with TRBJ2-5, with D perhaps matching TRBD1 (5 bases). Germline lookup yields CDR1 MDHEN and CDR2 SYDVKM. The CDR3 loop spans 12 amino acids. V lost 6 bases to trimming and J lost 3 bases, with 8 bases between them. The CDR3 nucleotides read TGTGCCAGCAGATTAGGGGAAGAGACCCAGTACTTC. It specifies CASRLGEETQYF.

The chain recombines TRBV10-2 with TRBJ2-1; D tentatively reads TRBD1 or TRBD2 (5 bases each). The CDR3 has 14 amino acids. Between the trimmed V and J ends, which lost 5 bases and 9 bases, there was a span of 17 bases. CDR1 is WSHSY and CDR2 is SAAADI in the germline V gene. The CDR3 spells CASSTSGTRGEQFF. CDR3 nucleotides: TGCGCCAGCAGTACCTCCGGGACGAGGGGTGAGCAGTTCTTC.